These T cell receptor beta chains were read from a single sample in a study of Ad26.COV2.S vaccination and SARS-CoV-2 variants. Some clones are missing from TCRdb's copy, which holds only in-frame ones; the method was immunoSEQ multiplex PCR. The table records about 500,000 clones, 80% to 90% of them present only once. The sequencing used peripheral blood, collected in a trial of Ad26.COV2.S vaccine versus placebo. Every receptor here comes from a person between 18 and 65 years old who received the Ad26.COV2.S COVID-19 vaccine or a placebo. The conserved cysteine and the conserved F or W are not part of the CDR3 here. Fields, in order: J gene, D gene, CDR3 length, V gene, CDR3 protein. A D gene is named only where the DNA matches it firmly.

J gene: TRBJ2-1; D gene: TRBD2; CDR3 length: 15; V gene: TRBV2; CDR3 protein: ASSERLAVTAYNEQF
J gene: TRBJ2-3; D gene: TRBD2; CDR3 length: 13; V gene: TRBV6-6; CDR3 protein: ASSPGLAGQDTQY
J gene: TRBJ1-6; D gene: .; CDR3 length: 13; V gene: TRBV5-8; CDR3 protein: ASSFSGTLRAPLH
J gene: TRBJ2-7; D gene: .; CDR3 length: 10; V gene: TRBV27; CDR3 protein: ASRRGIYEQY
J gene: TRBJ1-3; D gene: .; CDR3 length: 11; V gene: TRBV11-2; CDR3 protein: ASSLDAGNTIY
J gene: TRBJ2-3; D gene: TRBD2; CDR3 length: 10; V gene: TRBV4-3; CDR3 protein: ASRGGGNTQY
J gene: TRBJ2-3; D gene: .; CDR3 length: 11; V gene: TRBV10-3; CDR3 protein: AISEQTTDTQY
J gene: TRBJ1-6; D gene: TRBD1; CDR3 length: 14; V gene: TRBV7-2; CDR3 protein: ASSLVRGQGNSPLH
J gene: TRBJ2-2; D gene: .; CDR3 length: 15; V gene: TRBV4-2; CDR3 protein: ASNNYPRTGSTGELF
J gene: TRBJ1-2; D gene: .; CDR3 length: 10; V gene: TRBV12-3/TRBV12-4; CDR3 protein: ASSEQGYGYT
J gene: TRBJ2-3; D gene: TRBD1; CDR3 length: 13; V gene: TRBV18; CDR3 protein: ASSRDRGFTDTQY
J gene: TRBJ2-1; D gene: TRBD2; CDR3 length: 18; V gene: TRBV9; CDR3 protein: ASSANPGTSGGGSYNEQF
J gene: TRBJ1-4; D gene: .; CDR3 length: 10; V gene: TRBV30; CDR3 protein: ACEGGTEKLF
J gene: TRBJ2-4; D gene: .; CDR3 length: 13; V gene: TRBV30; CDR3 protein: AAERPRGAKNIQY
J gene: TRBJ2-2; D gene: .; CDR3 length: 12; V gene: TRBV27; CDR3 protein: ASKEIVGPGELF
J gene: TRBJ2-5; D gene: TRBD2; CDR3 length: 13; V gene: TRBV10-3; CDR3 protein: AISGGTGTSGTQY
J gene: TRBJ2-7; D gene: TRBD2; CDR3 length: 11; V gene: TRBV12-3/TRBV12-4; CDR3 protein: ASRTRTSSEQY
J gene: TRBJ1-5; D gene: TRBD1; CDR3 length: 14; V gene: TRBV6-2/TRBV6-3; CDR3 protein: ASSPDRGQSNQPQH
J gene: TRBJ1-6; D gene: TRBD1; CDR3 length: 14; V gene: TRBV15; CDR3 protein: ATSRGDRVGDSPLH
J gene: TRBJ1-5; D gene: .; CDR3 length: 13; V gene: TRBV7-2; CDR3 protein: ASSPGWQLNQPQH
J gene: TRBJ1-4; D gene: TRBD1; CDR3 length: 13; V gene: TRBV11-2; CDR3 protein: ASSNIQGAVGKLF
J gene: TRBJ2-1; D gene: TRBD2; CDR3 length: 11; V gene: TRBV3-1/TRBV3-2; CDR3 protein: ASSPHGSGKGI
J gene: TRBJ1-2; D gene: .; CDR3 length: 16; V gene: TRBV4-2; CDR3 protein: ASSQDYGRGRSANGYT
J gene: TRBJ1-2; D gene: TRBD1; CDR3 length: 11; V gene: TRBV2; CDR3 protein: ASSTGGNYGYT
J gene: TRBJ1-5; D gene: .; CDR3 length: 11; V gene: TRBV27; CDR3 protein: ASSSDRDQPQH
J gene: TRBJ2-7; D gene: .; CDR3 length: 15; V gene: TRBV11-3; CDR3 protein: ASSVLPGGPPYYEQY
J gene: TRBJ2-7; D gene: TRBD1; CDR3 length: 12; V gene: TRBV6-6; CDR3 protein: ASRRDRVGYEQY
J gene: TRBJ1-1; D gene: .; CDR3 length: 9; V gene: TRBV5-8; CDR3 protein: ASSFWSEAF
J gene: TRBJ2-3; D gene: .; CDR3 length: 13; V gene: TRBV18; CDR3 protein: ASSPAGAETDTQY
J gene: TRBJ1-6; D gene: TRBD1; CDR3 length: 14; V gene: TRBV30; CDR3 protein: AWSVPLGTENSPLH
J gene: TRBJ1-5; D gene: .; CDR3 length: 11; V gene: TRBV7-6; CDR3 protein: ASSKDSYQPQH
J gene: TRBJ1-4; D gene: .; CDR3 length: 13; V gene: TRBV12-1; CDR3 protein: ASRQDRRLNEKLF
J gene: TRBJ1-3; D gene: .; CDR3 length: 13; V gene: TRBV5-8; CDR3 protein: ASSFPGTFGNTIY
J gene: TRBJ2-1; D gene: .; CDR3 length: 14; V gene: TRBV29-1; CDR3 protein: SVVFRGAGWDNEQF
J gene: TRBJ1-5; D gene: .; CDR3 length: 12; V gene: TRBV10-3; CDR3 protein: AISDNPGHQPQH
J gene: TRBJ1-1; D gene: .; CDR3 length: 10; V gene: TRBV25-1; CDR3 protein: ASSDWNTEAF
J gene: TRBJ1-5; D gene: .; CDR3 length: 11; V gene: TRBV30; CDR3 protein: AWTDSSNQPQH
J gene: TRBJ2-7; D gene: .; CDR3 length: 13; V gene: TRBV28; CDR3 protein: ASSLRGATLYEQY
J gene: TRBJ2-7; D gene: .; CDR3 length: 12; V gene: TRBV21-1; CDR3 protein: ASSKTGIPYEQY
J gene: TRBJ1-2; D gene: .; CDR3 length: 11; V gene: TRBV7-9; CDR3 protein: ASSLMESHGYT
J gene: TRBJ2-1; D gene: TRBD1; CDR3 length: 11; V gene: TRBV28; CDR3 protein: ASSSGQGGEQF
J gene: TRBJ2-1; D gene: TRBD2; CDR3 length: 17; V gene: TRBV7-2; CDR3 protein: ASSFPSSGRGDSYNEQF
J gene: TRBJ1-6; D gene: .; CDR3 length: 11; V gene: TRBV12-3/TRBV12-4; CDR3 protein: ASTRQYNSPLH
J gene: TRBJ2-3; D gene: TRBD2; CDR3 length: 15; V gene: TRBV5-1; CDR3 protein: ASSSRFSGAGTDTQY
J gene: TRBJ2-5; D gene: TRBD2; CDR3 length: 16; V gene: TRBV3-1/TRBV3-2; CDR3 protein: ASSPRLAGGPRQETQY